The 2 T cell receptor beta chains given below trace back to one sample, sequenced in a study of long-term antiretroviral therapy in people with HIV. The run of the v3.0 immunoSEQ assay was at survey level. Repertoires were generated with immunoSEQ multiplex PCR, while TCRdb's copy carries only in-frame clones and drops some. Altogether 20,000 to 25,000 clones are present, approximately 90% being singletons, with the ten largest covering approximately 3.8%. Sequences were derived from unsorted PBMCs, sampled 1.9 years after starting antiretroviral therapy. Receptor source: a woman aged 25 to 45 with HIV.

The V gene is TRBV19, the J gene TRBJ1-3, with 7 bases fitting TRBD1. Germline loops: CDR1 LNHDA, CDR2 SQIVND (reference sequence). The CDR3 runs 15 residues. The trim removed 4 bases at V and 2 bases at J, leaving 5 bases unmatched. The CDR3 coding sequence is TGTGCCAGTAGTAGGCCGACAGGGACTGGAAACACCATATATTTT. Residues: CASSRPTGTGNTIYF. Supplemented by reference TRBV19 and TRBJ1-3, the full variable domain reads DGGITQSPKYLFRKEGQNVTLSCEQNLNHDAMYWYRQDPGQGLRLIYYSQIVNDFQKGDIAEGYSVSREKKESFPLTVTSAQKNPTAFYLCASSRPTGTGNTIYFGEGSWLTVV.

In DNA, the CDR3 is TGTGCCAGCAGGACGGGCGGGACAGGTTTACACGAGCAGTACGTC. The encoded protein is CASRTGGTGLHEQYV. This chain uses TRBV6-1 with TRBJ2-7, with 8 nucleotides matching TRBD1. The CDR3 spans 15 residues. Germline CDR1 MNHNS, CDR2 SASEGT. Trimming took 6 bases from V and 5 from J; bases not matched to a gene: 12.